Reported below is one T cell receptor (beta chain). What it binds is unknown. The study made its TCR cDNA through 5'RACE template switching. That step introduced a universal primer site along with UMIs. TCRdb re-derived calls from the 5' RACE reads in MiXCR, one entry per CDR3 protein. The data contain 500,000 to 700,000 distinct CDR3 sequences, about a fifth of them singletons. The data originate from a study of T cells after yellow fever vaccination. Across the study: For low cell numbers, libraries were made with SMART-Seq v4 Ultra Low Input. The study's findings and limits: Although most clonotypes did not, a small share appeared in both CD4 and CD8 compartments.

V gave up 6 bases and J gave up 2 bases, with 10 bases separating them. There are 13 residues in the CDR3. From germline, CDR1 is DFQATT and CDR2 SNEGSKA (reference sequence). The sequence was obtained from a man younger than 40 who received the YFV17D yellow fever vaccine. The starting material was PBMCs, obtained 15 days after the yellow fever booster vaccination. The chain joins TRBV20-1 to TRBJ2-2; no firm D call. CDR3 nucleotide sequence: TGCAGTGCCTTCCTACATAACACCGGGGAGCTGTTTTTT. This sequence encodes CSAFLHNTGELFF.